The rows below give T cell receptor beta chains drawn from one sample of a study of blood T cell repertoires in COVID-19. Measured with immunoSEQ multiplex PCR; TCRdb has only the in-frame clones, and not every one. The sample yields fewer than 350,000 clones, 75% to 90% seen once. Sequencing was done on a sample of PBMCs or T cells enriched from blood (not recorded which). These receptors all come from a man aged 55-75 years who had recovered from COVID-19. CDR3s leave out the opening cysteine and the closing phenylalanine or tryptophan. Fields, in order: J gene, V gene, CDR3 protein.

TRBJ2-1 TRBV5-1 ASSFRPRAEQLEGNEQF
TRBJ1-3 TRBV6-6 ASKGQRSGNTIY
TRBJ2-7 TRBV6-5 ASNGQGSYEQY
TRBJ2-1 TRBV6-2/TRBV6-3 ASSYLGLAGRGRSYNEQF
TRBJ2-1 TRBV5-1 ASSPLTSGYNEQF
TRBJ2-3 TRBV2 ASRDGLALHYDTQY
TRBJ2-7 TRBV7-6 ASSGEESSYEQY
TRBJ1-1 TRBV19 ASSARQGPVFEAF
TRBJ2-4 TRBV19 ASSVLTSGIRNIQY
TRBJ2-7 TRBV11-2 ASSLSSGYEQY
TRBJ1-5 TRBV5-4 ASSLDGYSNQPQH
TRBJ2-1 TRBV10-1 ASSESGSGRGRCNEQF
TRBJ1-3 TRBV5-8 ASRLQGSGNTIY
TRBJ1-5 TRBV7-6 ASSSGTGTGQPQH
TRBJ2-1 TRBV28 ASSLGDTRRYNEQF
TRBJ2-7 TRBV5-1 ASSRYKGTADEQY
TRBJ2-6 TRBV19 ASSEQGDYSGANVLT
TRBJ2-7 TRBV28 ASRGYYEQY
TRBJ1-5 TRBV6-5 ASRLTDYSNQPQH
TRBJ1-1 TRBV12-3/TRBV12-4 ASQTGWDTEAF
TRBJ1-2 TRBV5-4 ASSSNPSPGVGNGYT
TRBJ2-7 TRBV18 ASSPTLRGPYEQY
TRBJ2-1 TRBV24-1 ATSDFAQTGRLEQF
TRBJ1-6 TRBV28 ASRGVGSPLH
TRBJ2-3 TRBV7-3 ASSLSPGLAGDQDTQY
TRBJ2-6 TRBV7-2 ASSLVGANVLT
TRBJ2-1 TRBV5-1 ASSWGVDEQF
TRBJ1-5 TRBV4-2 ASSQDSGNSNQPQH
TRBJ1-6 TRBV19 ASSMENSPGPLH
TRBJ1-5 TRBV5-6 ASSLGARNQPQH
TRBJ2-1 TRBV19 ASSIDGLAGGYNEQF